This T cell receptor beta chain stems from a study of blood T cells in healthy people across ages. Study overall: The template switching approach captured approximately one barcoded beta molecule for every two T cells.

From germline, CDR1 is LGHNA and CDR2 YNFKEQ. The length of the CDR3 is 14 residues. V was trimmed by 0 bases and J by 7 bases, leaving 10 bases between them. In the case of this clonotype: Its matching antigen is unknown.

Sample-barcoded 5' priming and a J-beta primer mix drove a second PCR of roughly 6 to 12 cycles. TCRdb used MiXCR to reprocess the 5' RACE reads, holding one entry per CDR3 protein. The sample holds 650,000 to 800,000 distinct CDR3 sequences, 40% to 50% seen once. Findings and caveats of the study: Researchers report that TCR beta diversity correlated strongly with naive T cell percentage. Per million T cells, the diversity of TCR beta decreased roughly linearly as age advanced. Unsorted PBMC material precluded a definitive naive versus antigen-experienced comparison.

This TCR was recovered from a man aged 55-75 years in good health. This chain joins TRBV4-2 and TRBJ2-1; D remains unclear. The sequenced sample was blood. CDR3 sequence reads: CASSQEPDGNEQFF. The DNA for the CDR3 is TGTGCCAGCAGCCAAGAGCCGGACGGGAATGAGCAGTTCTTC.